This T cell receptor beta chain is from a study of CD8+CD57+ T cells in acquired aplastic anemia. Both TCR beta VDJ combination and CDR3 sequence profiling were carried out. Genomic DNA was the template for this profiling. TCRdb redid the calling of the reads with MiXCR, one entry per CDR3 protein. This table holds approximately 170,000 distinct CDR3 sequences, approximately 51% found once. V gave up 6 bases and J gave up 7 bases; unmatched junction bases: 2. This CDR3 is 10 amino acids long. Germline values: CDR1 SQVTM, CDR2 ANQGSEA. Sequencing was done on patients that had shown CD8+CD57+ cell expansion by flow cytometry. A severe acquired aplastic anemia diagnosis applied to all patients.

The TCR comes from a human donor with aplastic anemia. V usage is TRBV29-1 and J usage is TRBJ1-2; 7 bases are shared with TRBD1. Specimen: sorted CD4+, CD8+, or CD8+CD57+ T cells (not recorded which) from PBMCs. CDR3 protein: CSVGGLGYTF. The CDR3 DNA reads as TGCAGCGTAGGGGGCCTTGGCTACACCTTC.